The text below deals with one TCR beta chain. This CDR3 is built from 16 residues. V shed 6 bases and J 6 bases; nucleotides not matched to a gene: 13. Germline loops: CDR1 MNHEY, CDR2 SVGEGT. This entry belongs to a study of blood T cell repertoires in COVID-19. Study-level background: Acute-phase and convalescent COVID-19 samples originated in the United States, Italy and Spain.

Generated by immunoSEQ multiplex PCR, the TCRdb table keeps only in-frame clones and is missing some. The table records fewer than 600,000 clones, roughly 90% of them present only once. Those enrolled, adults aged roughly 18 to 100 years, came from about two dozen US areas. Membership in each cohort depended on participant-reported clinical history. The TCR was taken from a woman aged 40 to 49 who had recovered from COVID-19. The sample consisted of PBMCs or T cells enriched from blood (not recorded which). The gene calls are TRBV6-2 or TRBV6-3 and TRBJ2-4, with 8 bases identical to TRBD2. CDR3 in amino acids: CASSWTPGGQVNIQYF. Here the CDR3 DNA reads TGTGCCAGCAGCTGGACCCCGGGAGGGCAGGTAAACATTCAGTACTTC.